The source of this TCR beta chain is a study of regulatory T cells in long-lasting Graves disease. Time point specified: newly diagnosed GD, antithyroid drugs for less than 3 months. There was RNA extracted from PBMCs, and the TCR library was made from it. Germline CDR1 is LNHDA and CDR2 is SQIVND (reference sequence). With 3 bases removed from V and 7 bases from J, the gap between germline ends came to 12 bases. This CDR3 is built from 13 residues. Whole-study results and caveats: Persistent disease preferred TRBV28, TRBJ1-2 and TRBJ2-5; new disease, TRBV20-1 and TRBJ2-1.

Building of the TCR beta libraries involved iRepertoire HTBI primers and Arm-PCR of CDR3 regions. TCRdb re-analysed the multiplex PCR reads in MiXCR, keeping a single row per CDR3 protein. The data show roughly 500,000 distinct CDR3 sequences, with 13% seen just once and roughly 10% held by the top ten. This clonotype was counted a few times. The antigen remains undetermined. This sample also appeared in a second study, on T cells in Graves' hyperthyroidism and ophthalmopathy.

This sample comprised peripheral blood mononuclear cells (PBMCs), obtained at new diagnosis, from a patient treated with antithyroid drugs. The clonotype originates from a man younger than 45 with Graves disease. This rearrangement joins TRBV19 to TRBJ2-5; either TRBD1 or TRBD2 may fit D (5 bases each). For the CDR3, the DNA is TGTGCCAGTAGTATGGTGGGGACCGTGACCCAGTACTTC. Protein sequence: CASSMVGTVTQYF.